This T cell receptor (beta chain) was obtained from a study of T cells in Graves' hyperthyroidism and ophthalmopathy. Regarding the study as a whole: Most clonotypes expanded in the thyroid (above 0.001) were also present in blood.

The CDR3 is 14 amino acids. In the case of this clonotype: The antigen is not known.

Orbital computed tomography, thyroid ultrasound, serum thyroxine and TRAb, and clinical symptoms together informed the diagnoses. Amplification of TCR beta CDR3 regions used RNA as the template. During a first-round RT-PCR of the TCR CDR3, the HTBI primer set was used. MiXCR was run by TCRdb on the multiplex PCR reads, yielding one entry per CDR3 protein. This sample yields roughly 580,000 distinct CDR3 sequences, of which 35% to 55% are seen a single time; 6.5% to 9% belongs to the top ten. The sample consisted of peripheral blood or thyroid tissue (not recorded which). The rearrangement joins TRBV12-3 or TRBV12-4 to TRBJ1-5; D remains unclear. The DNA end is a closer match to TRBJ2-3, so the J assignment may be wrong. The clonotype originates from a young woman with Graves' hyperthyroidism. The CDR3 nucleotides read TGTGCCAGCAGTGAACGTCACGTCAATCAGCCCCAGTATTTT. As protein: CASSERHVNQPQYF.